This entry concerns a single T cell receptor (beta chain). These data are taken from a study of blood T cell repertoires in COVID-19. Looking at the study overall: The study drew acute and convalescent COVID-19 samples from the United States, Italy and Spain. Nucleic acid was either cDNA or gDNA, and it came from T cells, B-cell-depleted T cells, or PBMCs.

Here immunoSEQ multiplex PCR was the method, and the copy in TCRdb shows in-frame clones only, minus some. Of 150,000 to 200,000 clones in the sample, 80% to 85% were seen once. V trimming: 1 base; J trimming: 0 bases; junction bases outside the gene matches: 9. Germline V gene data show CDR1 as LGHNA and CDR2 as YSLEER. The CDR3 spans 18 residues. The source is a young woman with acute or convalescent COVID-19. The chain combines TRBV4-3 with TRBJ2-3, with TRBD2 identical over 8 bases. Source material: peripheral blood. CDR3 in amino acids: CASSQATGGGLSTDTQYF. CDR3 in DNA: TGCGCCAGCAGCCAAGCGACCGGGGGGGGCCTTAGCACAGATACGCAGTATTTT.